This entry concerns a single T cell receptor (beta chain). These data belong to a study of low-dose radiotherapy and immunotherapy resistance in tumors. cDNA synthesis used a TRAV/TRBV-specific primer set for both chains. With a V-primer adapter and a constant-region primer, TCRs were amplified for roughly 21 PCR cycles. TCRdb re-called the reads through MiXCR, storing one row per CDR3 protein. The sample lists under 20,000 distinct CDR3 sequences; approximately 79% were seen once. Advanced solid tumors lacking tumor-infiltrating lymphocytes characterized eligible patients. V lost 2 bases and J lost 2, with 18 bases in between. There are 17 residues in the CDR3. The germline CDR1 and CDR2 sequences are MNHEY and SVGEGT.

V gene TRBV6-2 or TRBV6-3 combines with J gene TRBJ2-5; no reliable D call. This sequence originates from a human donor with advanced metastatic prostate, ovarian, gallbladder or colorectal cancer (not recorded which). This table probably holds off-target reads from a library built for another chain. Here the CDR3 reads CASSYPAPAKLQETQYF. The DNA for the CDR3 is TGTGCCAGCAGTTACCCCGCCCCGGCTAAACTACAAGAGACCCAGTACTTC.